Following are 19 T cell receptor beta chains from one sample sequenced in a study of T-cell memory formation after mild COVID-19. TCRdb recomputed calls from the 5' RACE reads with MiXCR, one row per CDR3 protein. The sample carries 400,000 or so distinct CDR3 sequences, around 19% recorded once. Sequenced input: PBMCs or a T cell subset sorted from them (not recorded which). Every receptor here comes from an adult woman who had mild COVID-19 (a few samples of this study predate the infection). Cell type and time point are not known.

This clonotype was seen more than once but under ten times. This chain connects TRBV20-1 to TRBJ2-1; possible D gene TRBD2, 6 bases. Trimming removed 6 bases from V and 6 bases from J, with 15 bases in between. Germline V gene data show CDR1 as DFQATT and CDR2 as SNEGSKA (reference sequence). The CDR3 loop spans 13 amino acids. CDR3 protein: CSADSGAGNEQFF. The CDR3 bases are TGCAGTGCCGATTCGGGAGCGGGCAATGAGCAGTTCTTC.

A few counts support this clonotype. The gene calls are TRBV7-3 and TRBJ2-7; the match to TRBD1 covers 10 bases. The V segment lost 2 bases and the J segment 2 bases; nucleotides outside the gene matches: 6. Germline V gives CDR1 SGHTA, CDR2 FQGTGA. The CDR3 has 16 residues. The CDR3 spells CASSLGSGTGAYEQYF. The CDR3 DNA is TGTGCCAGCAGCTTAGGCTCCGGGACAGGGGCCTACGAGCAGTACTTC.

This clonotype was picked up one time. V and J are TRBV5-5 and TRBJ2-7; 10 bases match TRBD2. Germline CDR1 SGHKS, CDR2 YYEKEE (reference sequence). V gave up 1 base and J gave up 2 bases; unmatched junction bases: 3. The CDR3 totals 15 residues. The CDR3 sequence is CASSLLLAGPYEQYF. The CDR3 nucleotides are TGTGCCAGCAGCTTGTTACTAGCGGGGCCCTACGAGCAGTACTTC.

This clonotype was observed a handful of times. This chain links TRBV5-6 with TRBJ1-5; no clear D gene. This CDR3 region has 19 residues. Trimming removed 0 bases from V and 7 bases from J, with 26 bases in between. Germline-derived CDR1 and CDR2 are SGHDT and YYEEEE. The CDR3 is CASSLARAEGPAYLQPQHF. In DNA form, the CDR3 reads TGTGCCAGCAGCTTGGCCCGCGCTGAGGGCCCGGCGTATTTACAGCCCCAGCATTTT.

This clonotype was detected many times. The rearrangement links TRBV29-1 to TRBJ2-3; D perhaps matches TRBD2 (7 bases). This CDR3 region has 15 residues. The V end was cut by 3 bases, the J end by 1 base, with 14 bases between. CDR1 and CDR2 (germline): SQVTM, ANQGSEA. The CDR3 is CSVDEGGQGTDTQYF. The CDR3 bases are TGCAGCGTTGACGAGGGGGGGCAGGGCACAGATACGCAGTATTTT.

The rearrangement links TRBV12-3 or TRBV12-4 to TRBJ2-1, with a possible D match to TRBD1 (5 bases). The germline V and J ends were trimmed by 3 bases and 6 bases, with 33 bases remaining between them. This CDR3 region has 21 residues. The CDR3, as DNA: TGTGCCAGCAGTTTCGAAGCTACACAATTACCCAGGGTAAGGGTCCTCAATGAGCAGTTCTTC. Encoded protein: CASSFEATQLPRVRVLNEQFF.

This clonotype turned up a few times. The chain uses TRBV28 and TRBJ2-3, with TRBD1 matching 8 bases. Germline trimming cut 7 bases from V and 4 bases from J; bases unmatched to any gene: 19. Germline CDR1 and CDR2: MDHEN and SYDVKM. This CDR3 is 18 amino acids long. The CDR3 coding sequence is TGTGCCAGCATCTCAGGGGGCGTTAAACCCGGCGGGCCAGATACGCAGTATTTT. Its protein is CASISGGVKPGGPDTQYF.

The table lists this clonotype with a few counts. The chain recombines TRBV29-1 with TRBJ2-7; D not resolved. Germline CDR1 and CDR2: SQVTM and ANQGSEA. V lost 0 bases and J lost 2, with 8 bases in between. The CDR3 totals 13 residues. CDR3 sequence: CSVEEGRTYEQYF. The CDR3 DNA sequence: TGCAGCGTTGAAGAAGGACGGACCTACGAGCAGTACTTC.

J is TRBJ2-1 and V is TRBV7-9, with no clear D. The CDR3 runs 15 residues. The V end was cut by 1 base, the J end by 0 bases, with 7 bases between. Germline V lookup: CDR1 SEHNR, CDR2 FQNEAQ (reference sequence). The CDR3 sequence is CASSLEASSYNEQFF. The CDR3 bases are TGTGCCAGCAGCTTAGAGGCAAGCTCCTACAATGAGCAGTTCTTC.

V usage is TRBV5-1 and J usage is TRBJ1-1; 7 nucleotides match TRBD1. There are 14 residues in the CDR3. The germline V gene encodes CDR1 SGHRS and CDR2 YFSETQ. Germline trimming cut 7 bases from V and 4 bases from J; bases unmatched to any gene: 10. CDR3 DNA sequence: TGCGCCAGCCGAAAATCCGACAGGGTCACTGAAGCTTTCTTT. This encodes CASRKSDRVTEAFF.

The chain recombines TRBV20-1 with TRBJ2-1, with D hard to call. This CDR3 is built from 14 residues. Deletions cut 2 bases from V and 6 bases from J, with 14 bases between. The germline CDR1 and CDR2 sequences are DFQATT and SNEGSKA (reference sequence). CDR3 region: CSARLGPQANEQFF. CDR3 DNA: TGCAGTGCTAGATTAGGACCCCAGGCCAATGAGCAGTTCTTC.

V and J are TRBV18 and TRBJ2-7, with 8 bases identical to TRBD2. Trimming removed 5 bases from V and 6 bases from J; junction bases left unmatched: 9. There are 14 residues in the CDR3. Germline CDR1 KGHSH, CDR2 LQKENI. Written as DNA, the CDR3 is TGTGCCAGCTCATCGCGGGGTAGCGGGATCGAGCAGTACTTC. This gives the protein CASSSRGSGIEQYF.

This clonotype came up a few times. This chain links TRBV10-3 with TRBJ2-7; 7 nucleotides align to TRBD1. The CDR3 length is 14 residues. Germline V gene lookup returns CDR1 ENHRY and CDR2 SYGVKD. J was trimmed by 3 bases and V by 1 base; bases with no gene match: 3. This CDR3 is CAISEFGDSYEQYF. The CDR3 DNA follows: TGTGCCATCAGTGAGTTCGGGGACAGCTACGAGCAGTACTTC.

The rearrangement joins TRBV6-5 to TRBJ1-2, with D perhaps matching TRBD1 (5 bases). V lost 2 bases and J lost 4, with 11 bases in between. This CDR3 is 14 amino acids long. CDR1 and CDR2 from the germline V gene are MNHEY and SVGAGI. This CDR3 reads CASSYAGRGYGYTF. As DNA, the CDR3 is TGTGCCAGCAGTTACGCAGGGAGGGGCTATGGCTACACCTTC.

This clonotype was observed at least ten times. This chain uses TRBV7-9 with TRBJ2-7; 11 bases align to TRBD2. V trimming: 5 bases; J trimming: 7 bases; junction bases outside the gene matches: 16. The CDR3 runs 17 residues. Germline assignment: CDR1 SEHNR and CDR2 FQNEAQ (reference sequence). The CDR3 nucleotides read TGTGCCAGCAGCACAGATCCCGGGACTAGCGGTTCCTGGGAGCAGTACTTC. Amino acid sequence: CASSTDPGTSGSWEQYF.

This clonotype appeared a few times. The rearrangement links TRBV24-1 to TRBJ2-1, with 9 bases that match TRBD2. This CDR3 spans 14 amino acids. Trimming cost V 6 bases and J 8 bases; bases outside gene matches: 7. CDR1 and CDR2 (germline): KGHDR, SFDVKD. CDR3 region: CATSIAGGPYEQFF. CDR3 nucleotides: TGTGCCACCAGTATCGCGGGAGGGCCGTATGAGCAGTTCTTC.

The chain couples TRBV11-2 to TRBJ2-7; D gene unclear. Germline V gives CDR1 SGHAT, CDR2 FQNNGV. CDR3 length: 15 amino acids. Trimming took 0 bases from V and 0 from J, leaving 9 bases between them. CDR3 nucleotide sequence: TGTGCCAGCAGCTTAGATAGGTGGGCCTCCTACGAGCAGTACTTC. As protein: CASSLDRWASYEQYF.

The rearrangement uses TRBV6-2 or TRBV6-3 and TRBJ1-1; 9 bases are shared with TRBD1. V lost 8 bases to trimming and J lost 7 bases; unmatched junction nucleotides: 11. This CDR3 region has 14 residues. Germline CDR1 and CDR2: MNHEY and SVGEGT. CDR3 DNA sequence: TGTGCCAGCGCTGAACAGGGGGCGCCTGGTGAAGCTTTCTTT. This translates into CASAEQGAPGEAFF.

The gene calls are TRBV3-1 and TRBJ2-3; D is uncertain. The V end was cut by 0 bases, the J end by 10 bases, with 14 bases between. This CDR3 is built from 14 residues. Looked up from germline, CDR1 is LGHDT and CDR2 is YNNKEL (reference sequence). The CDR3 region is CASSQEGQVSPQYF. DNA of the CDR3: TGTGCCAGCAGCCAAGAAGGTCAGGTGTCCCCGCAGTATTTT.